This TCR beta chain was identified in a study of T cell changes during pregnancy in multiple sclerosis. Repertoires were generated with immunoSEQ multiplex PCR, while TCRdb's copy carries only in-frame clones and drops some. The sample has around 33,000 clones, around 90% seen once. Germline assignment: CDR1 SGHTA and CDR2 FQGTGA. The trim removed 4 bases at V and 3 bases at J, leaving 0 bases unmatched. This CDR3 has 13 amino acids. This chain joins TRBV7-3 and TRBJ2-7; TRBD1 matches 10 bases. This specimen consisted of peripheral blood, obtained in the third trimester of pregnancy. The sequence was collected from a female donor in good health, enrolled as a control in a pregnancy study. The CDR3 region is CASSWTGGYEQYF. The DNA for the CDR3 is TGTGCCAGCAGCTGGACAGGGGGCTACGAGCAGTACTTC.